The clone carrying this T cell receptor beta chain was detected a few times. The antigen is undetermined. TCRdb passed the reads through MiXCR, listing each CDR3 protein once. The profile shows some 480,000 distinct CDR3 sequences, more than 30% of them singletons. With 7 bases removed from V and 5 bases from J, the gap between germline ends came to 17 bases. CDR1 and CDR2 (germline): SGHTA, FQGNSA. This CDR3 region has 14 residues. The data derive from a study of T cell repertoires in cytomegalovirus infection. Study-level background: HLA-B-restricted CMV epitopes that are well studied were used alongside recently identified HLA-C-restricted ones.

The sequencing used cultured PBMCs, collected from culture after CMV antigen stimulation. The chain recombines TRBV7-2 with TRBJ2-5, with D possibly being TRBD1 (5 bases). The receptor comes from a human donor in good health (CMV status not recorded). Some clones in this sample may be carry-over from other donors' samples. The CDR3 region is CASIPRGRAETQYF. CDR3 nucleotides: TGTGCCAGCATCCCTAGGGGCAGGGCGGAGACCCAGTACTTC.